The 26 T cell receptor beta chains listed next were all sequenced from one sample in a study of T cell changes during pregnancy in multiple sclerosis. Using immunoSEQ multiplex PCR, the repertoire was profiled, and TCRdb retains in-frame clones only, with some absent. The sample carries more than 60,000 clones, roughly nine tenths recorded once. This material consisted of CD4+ T cells from peripheral blood mononuclear cells, taken in the third trimester of pregnancy. All receptors come from a female donor in good health, enrolled as a control in a pregnancy study.

The rearrangement links TRBV14 to TRBJ2-1; 9 bases are shared with TRBD2. V shed 2 bases, J shed 4 bases, and the junction held 9 bases outside the gene matches. The CDR3 has 17 amino acids. CDR1 is SGHDN and CDR2 is FVKESK in the germline V gene. The CDR3 is CASSQRVAGGLYNEQFF. CDR3 bases: TGTGCCAGCAGCCAAAGGGTGGCGGGGGGGCTGTACAATGAGCAGTTCTTC.

V and J are TRBV15 and TRBJ1-4, with TRBD1 matching over 7 bases. The CDR3 runs to 15 residues. Germline CDR1 LNHNV, CDR2 YYDKDF (reference sequence). Germline trimming cut 5 bases from V and 2 bases from J; bases unmatched to any gene: 5. In nucleotides, the CDR3 is TGTGCCACCAGCCCCCGGACAGGTACTAATGAAAAACTGTTTTTT. Protein: CATSPRTGTNEKLFF.

J is TRBJ1-1 and V is TRBV7-9, with D possibly matching TRBD1 (5 bases). The CDR3 is 13 residues long. Germline CDR1 SEHNR, CDR2 FQNEAQ (reference sequence). Between the trimmed V and J ends, which lost 8 bases and 1 base, there was a span of 11 bases. The CDR3 loop reads CASAPGGNTEAFF. DNA for the CDR3: TGTGCCAGCGCCCCGGGGGGGAACACTGAAGCTTTCTTT. Complete variable domain (other parts from reference TRBV7-9 and TRBJ1-1): DTGVSQNPRHKITKRGQNVTFRCDPISEHNRLYWYRQTLGQGPEFLTYFQNEAQLEKSRLLSDRFSAERPKGSFSTLEIQRTEQGDSAMYLCASAPGGNTEAFFGQGTRLTVV.

The chain combines TRBV9 with TRBJ2-7; 7 bases line up with TRBD2. After removal of 0 bases from V and 3 bases from J, the junction contained 6 bases not matched to a gene. CDR1 and CDR2 from the germline V gene are SGDLS and YYNGEE. This CDR3 spans 15 amino acids. This CDR3 is CASSVAPAGDYEQYF. In DNA form, the CDR3 reads TGTGCCAGCAGCGTAGCTCCGGCGGGGGACTACGAGCAGTACTTC. The entire variable domain, with the rest obtained from reference TRBV9 and TRBJ2-7, is as follows: DSGVTQTPKHLITATGQRVTLRCSPRSGDLSVYWYQQSLDQGLQFLIQYYNGEERAKGNILERFSAQQFPDLHSELNLSSLELGDSALYFCASSVAPAGDYEQYFGPGTRLTVT.

The table lists this clone with a few counts. This sequence joins TRBV30 and TRBJ1-1; the D gene is possibly TRBD1 (6 bases). Deletions cut 5 bases from V and 5 bases from J, with 12 bases between. Germline CDR1 reads GTSNPN; CDR2 reads SVGIG (reference sequence). CDR3 length: 12 residues. The CDR3 is CAWGQPYTEAFF. CDR3 sequence (DNA): TGTGCCTGGGGACAGCCCTATACTGAAGCTTTCTTT.

The chain combines TRBV19 with TRBJ2-7; D may be TRBD2 (5 bases). There are 14 residues in the CDR3. The V gene's germline CDR1 is LNHDA and CDR2 SQIVND (reference sequence). Deletions cut 4 bases from V and 0 bases from J, with 10 bases between. The CDR3 here is CASSKTKSSYEQYF. Written as DNA, the CDR3 is TGTGCCAGTAGTAAGACTAAGAGCTCCTACGAGCAGTACTTC.

V usage is TRBV5-1 and J usage is TRBJ1-2, with TRBD1 matching 8 bases. The V gene's germline CDR1 is SGHRS and CDR2 YFSETQ. V was clipped by 5 bases and J by 4 bases; unmatched bases: 7. The CDR3 spans 14 residues. The CDR3 loop reads CASRAGQEGYGYTF. For the CDR3, the DNA is TGCGCCAGCAGAGCGGGACAGGAGGGCTATGGCTACACCTTC.

The genes are TRBV6-1 and TRBJ2-7, with D possibly being TRBD1 (6 bases). Per the germline V gene, CDR1 is MNHNS and CDR2 is SASEGT. CDR3 length equals 15 residues. V was clipped by 3 bases and J by 8 bases, with 20 bases between them. In DNA form, the CDR3 reads TGTGCCAGCAGTGAGGGATATATTCGGGACACCAAGCAGTACTTC. Amino acids: CASSEGYIRDTKQYF.

The chain has TRBV7-9 and TRBJ1-5; perhaps TRBD1 as D (6 bases). The V end was cut by 5 bases, the J end by 0 bases, with 14 bases between. The CDR3 loop spans 16 amino acids. The germline V gene encodes CDR1 SEHNR and CDR2 FQNEAQ (reference sequence). For the CDR3, the DNA is TGTGCCAGCAGCCTCGCCCAGGGGTATAGCAATCAGCCCCAGCATTTT. Translation: CASSLAQGYSNQPQHF.

The chain couples TRBV12-5 to TRBJ2-1; 14 bases are shared with TRBD2. Trimming took 6 bases from V and 3 from J; bases not matched to a gene: 10. The CDR3 covers 18 residues. The germline gives CDR1 LGHNT, CDR2 FRNRAP. Here the CDR3 DNA reads TGTGCTAGTGGAAAAACCGGGACTAGCGGGGGACGCTACAATGAGCAGTTCTTC. Protein: CASGKTGTSGGRYNEQFF. Together with reference TRBV12-5 and TRBJ2-1, the CDR3 gives the full variable domain: DARVTQTPRHKVTEMGQEVTMRCQPILGHNTVFWYRQTMMQGLELLAYFRNRAPLDDSGMPKDRFSAEMPDATLATLKIQPSEPRDSAVYFCASGKTGTSGGRYNEQFFGPGTRLTVL.

This clone has just a few counts. The DNA for the CDR3 is TGTGCCAGTAAATTTCGGGAGAGGAACTATGGCTACACCTTC. Residues: CASKFRERNYGYTF. This rearrangement joins TRBV19 to TRBJ1-2; no firm D call. The germline CDR1 and CDR2 sequences are LNHDA and SQIVND (reference sequence). With 7 bases removed from V and 2 bases from J, the gap between germline ends came to 14 bases. CDR3 size: 14 residues.

This chain connects TRBV4-2 to TRBJ2-7; 7 bases map to TRBD2. The CDR3 is 15 amino acids. With V trimmed by 4 bases and J by 3 bases, 9 bases remained unmatched. Germline V gives CDR1 LGHNA, CDR2 YNFKEQ. The CDR3, as DNA: TGTGCCAGCAGCCCAAGGAGCGGGGACCTCTACGAGCAGTACTTC. This gives the protein CASSPRSGDLYEQYF.

The J gene is TRBJ1-5, the V gene TRBV5-1, with D tentatively TRBD1 (5 bases). V was clipped by 4 bases and J by 2 bases, with 13 bases between them. In germline, CDR1 is SGHRS, CDR2 YFSETQ. The CDR3 is made up of 15 amino acids. CDR3 in DNA: TGCGCCAGCAGCATCGGGACTAGCGGCAATCAGCCCCAGCATTTT. It is translated as CASSIGTSGNQPQHF.

V gene TRBV7-2 combines with J gene TRBJ2-5; 9 nucleotides align to TRBD1. After removal of 4 bases from V and 7 bases from J, the junction contained 7 bases not matched to a gene. CDR3 length: 14 amino acids. Per germline, CDR1 SGHTA and CDR2 FQGNSA. DNA of the CDR3: TGTGCCAGCAGCTACAGGGGGCAGTTTGGGACCCAGTACTTC. Protein sequence: CASSYRGQFGTQYF.

DNA of the CDR3: TGTGCCAGCAGCGCCGCCCGGGACAGCGTTCCCTATGGCTACACCTTC. It is translated as CASSAARDSVPYGYTF. The chain uses TRBV11-3 and TRBJ1-2; 7 bases are shared with TRBD1. V was clipped by 5 bases and J by 4 bases; unmatched bases: 13. The CDR3 is made up of 16 amino acids. Germline assignment: CDR1 SGHNT and CDR2 YENEEA.

The chain carries TRBV21-1 and TRBJ2-2; whether TRBD1, the table's D call, matches the DNA was not checked. TRBV21-1 is a recognized pseudogene. This CDR3 contains 18 residues. DNA for the CDR3: TGTGCCAGCAGCAGGCCCTCGTGGGACAGGGAGCCCGCCGGGGAGCTGTTTTTT. This gives the protein CASSRPSWDREPAGELFF.

The CDR3 nucleotides read TGCGCCAGCAGCGCGGGACCGGCTTTTAGCAATCAGCCCCAGCATTTT. It is translated as CASSAGPAFSNQPQHF. The chain uses TRBV5-1 and TRBJ1-5; tentatively, D is TRBD1 (5 bases). Germline lookup yields CDR1 SGHRS and CDR2 YFSETQ. The V end lost 4 bases, the J end lost 0 bases, and 14 bases lay between the germline ends. The CDR3 totals 16 residues.

V usage is TRBV5-1 and J usage is TRBJ2-5, with TRBD1 matching 10 bases. From germline, CDR1 is SGHRS and CDR2 YFSETQ. There are 17 residues in the CDR3. J lost 4 bases, V lost 4 bases, and 13 bases had no gene match. The CDR3 nucleotides read TGCGCCAGCAGCGCCTGGGGAGGACAGGGGGTGGCAGAGACCCAGTACTTC. Protein: CASSAWGGQGVAETQYF.

The V call is TRBV11-3, the J call TRBJ1-2; D ambiguous. The CDR3 sequence is 15 residues long. V was cut by 5 bases and J by 8 bases, with 21 bases left in between. The germline gives CDR1 SGHNT, CDR2 YENEEA. The CDR3 DNA follows: TGTGCCAGCAGCAACCGCCGCCTGGCTCCCTCGGGCTACACCTTC. The encoded protein is CASSNRRLAPSGYTF.

The rearrangement joins TRBV9 to TRBJ1-1, with 7 bases that match TRBD1. The J segment lost 5 bases and the V segment lost 0 bases, leaving 7 bases of the junction unmatched. CDR3 length equals 15 residues. Germline CDR1 reads SGDLS; CDR2 reads YYNGEE. The CDR3 DNA reads TGTGCCAGCAGCGTAGATCCGACAGGGAAAACTGAAGCTTTCTTT. This sequence encodes CASSVDPTGKTEAFF.

The chain recombines TRBV18 with TRBJ1-1, with TRBD1 matching 10 bases. This CDR3 has 15 amino acids. From germline, CDR1 is KGHSH and CDR2 LQKENI. J was trimmed by 4 bases and V by 3 bases; bases with no gene match: 5. This chain's CDR3 is CASSPGTGVGTEAFF. CDR3 DNA: TGTGCCAGCTCACCGGGGACAGGGGTTGGCACTGAAGCTTTCTTT. Based on the CDR3 plus reference TRBV18 and TRBJ1-1, the full variable domain is NAGVMQNPRHLVRRRGQEARLRCSPMKGHSHVYWYRQLPEEGLKFMVYLQKENIIDESGMPKERFSAEFPKEGPSILRIQQVVRGDSAAYFCASSPGTGVGTEAFFGQGTRLTVV.

V usage is TRBV6-6 and J usage is TRBJ1-1; 7 bases match TRBD1. This CDR3 has 15 amino acids. The germline CDR1 and CDR2 sequences are MNHNY and SVGAGI (reference sequence). V gave up 5 bases and J gave up 1 base; unmatched junction bases: 7. CDR3 nucleotides: TGTGCCAGCAGTACTGGGACAGCCCAGAACACTGAAGCTTTCTTT. This sequence encodes CASSTGTAQNTEAFF.

This clone showed up just once. V and J are TRBV5-6 and TRBJ2-3, with TRBD1 identical over 8 bases. Germline V CDR1 and CDR2: SGHDT, YYEEEE. J was trimmed by 4 bases and V by 2 bases; bases with no gene match: 3. This CDR3 has 14 residues. The CDR3 region has the DNA TGTGCCAGCAGCTTTCCAGGGGGCCCAGATACGCAGTATTTT. It is translated as CASSFPGGPDTQYF.

The genes are TRBV5-4 and TRBJ2-3, with D possibly matching TRBD1 (5 bases). The V end lost 2 bases, the J end lost 8 bases, and 12 bases lay between the germline ends. Germline-derived CDR1 and CDR2 are SGHNT and YYREEE (reference sequence). This CDR3 is 13 amino acids long. DNA for the CDR3: TGTGCCAGCAGCTTTTCAGGGCAGGCTACGCAGTATTTT. This sequence encodes CASSFSGQATQYF.

The CDR3 DNA reads TGTGCCAGCTCACGACCGAGTAATTCTGAAGCTTTCTTT. This gives the protein CASSRPSNSEAFF. The gene calls are TRBV18 and TRBJ1-1; D call uncertain. The CDR3 extends over 13 amino acids. The V and J ends lost 4 bases and 6 bases respectively, with 12 bases between them. CDR1 and CDR2 (germline): KGHSH, LQKENI. Together with reference TRBV18 and TRBJ1-1, the CDR3 gives the full variable domain: NAGVMQNPRHLVRRRGQEARLRCSPMKGHSHVYWYRQLPEEGLKFMVYLQKENIIDESGMPKERFSAEFPKEGPSILRIQQVVRGDSAAYFCASSRPSNSEAFFGQGTRLTVV.

J is TRBJ2-3 and V is TRBV10-3, with TRBD2 matching over 12 bases. The germline CDR1 and CDR2 sequences are ENHRY and SYGVKD. J was trimmed by 3 bases and V by 6 bases; bases with no gene match: 1. This CDR3 spans 14 amino acids. The CDR3 DNA is TGTGCCATCAGGACTAGCGGGGGTACAGATACGCAGTATTTT. It specifies CAIRTSGGTDTQYF.